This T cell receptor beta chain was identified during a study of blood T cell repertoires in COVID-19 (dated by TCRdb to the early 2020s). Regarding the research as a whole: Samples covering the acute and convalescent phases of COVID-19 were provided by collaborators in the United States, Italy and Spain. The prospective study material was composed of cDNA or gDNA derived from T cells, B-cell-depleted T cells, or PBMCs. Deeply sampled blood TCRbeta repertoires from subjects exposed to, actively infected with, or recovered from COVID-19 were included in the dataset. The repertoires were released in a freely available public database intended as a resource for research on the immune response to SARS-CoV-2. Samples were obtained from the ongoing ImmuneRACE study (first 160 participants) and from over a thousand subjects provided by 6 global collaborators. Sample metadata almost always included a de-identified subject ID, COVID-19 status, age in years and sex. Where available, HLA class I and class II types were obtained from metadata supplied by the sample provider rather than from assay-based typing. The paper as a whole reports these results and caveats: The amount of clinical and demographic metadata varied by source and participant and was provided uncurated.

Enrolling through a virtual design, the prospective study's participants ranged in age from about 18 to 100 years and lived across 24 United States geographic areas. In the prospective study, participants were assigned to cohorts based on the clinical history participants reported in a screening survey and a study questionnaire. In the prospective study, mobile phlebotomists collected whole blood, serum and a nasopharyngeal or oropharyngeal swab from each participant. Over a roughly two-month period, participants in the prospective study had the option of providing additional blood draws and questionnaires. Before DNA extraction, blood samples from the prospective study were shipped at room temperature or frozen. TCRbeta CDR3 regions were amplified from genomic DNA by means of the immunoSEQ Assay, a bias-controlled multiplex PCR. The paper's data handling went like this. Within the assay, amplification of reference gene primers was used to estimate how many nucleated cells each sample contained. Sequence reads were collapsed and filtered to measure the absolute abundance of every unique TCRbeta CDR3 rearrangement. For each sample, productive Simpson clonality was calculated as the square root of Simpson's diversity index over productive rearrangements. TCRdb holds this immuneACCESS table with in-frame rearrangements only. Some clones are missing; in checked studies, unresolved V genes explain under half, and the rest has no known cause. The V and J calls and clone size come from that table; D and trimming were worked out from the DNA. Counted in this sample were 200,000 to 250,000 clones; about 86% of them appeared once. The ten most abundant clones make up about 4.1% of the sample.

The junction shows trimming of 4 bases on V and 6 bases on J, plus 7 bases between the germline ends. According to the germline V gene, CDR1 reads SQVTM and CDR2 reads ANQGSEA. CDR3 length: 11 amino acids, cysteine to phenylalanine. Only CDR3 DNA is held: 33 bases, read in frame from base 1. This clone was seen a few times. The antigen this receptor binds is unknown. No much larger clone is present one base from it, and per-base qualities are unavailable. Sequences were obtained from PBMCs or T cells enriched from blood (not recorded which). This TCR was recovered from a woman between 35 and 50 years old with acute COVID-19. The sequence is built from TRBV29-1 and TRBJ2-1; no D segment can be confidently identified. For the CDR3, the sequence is CSVASSNEQFF. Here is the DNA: TGCAGCGTTGCATCCAGCAATGAGCAGTTCTTC.